The 18 T cell receptor beta chains below come from one sample, sequenced in a study of shared clonotypes between healthy human individuals (TCRdb year 2020). Library preparation employed the immunoSEQ multiplex PCR assay. Entries here come from immuneACCESS through TCRdb and include only in-frame sequences with V and J called. Some clones fail to appear in such tables; in the studies checked, an unresolved V gene covers under half of the shortfall, and the cause of the remainder is unknown. The sample table holds approximately 500,000 clones, of which 90% to 96% were seen once. 0.06% of the sample is held by the ten biggest clonotypes. Sequences were obtained from naive CD4+ T cells sorted from blood. The meaning of the sample's cell subset or site label: CD45RA+ positively selected. These receptor sequences come from a woman aged 30 to 39 in good health.

The J gene is TRBJ1-1, the V gene TRBV18; TRBD1 agrees at 8 bases. The germline CDR1 and CDR2 sequences are KGHSH and LQKENI. V lost 3 bases and J lost 1; bases outside the gene matches: 4. The CDR3 has 15 residues. The CDR3 coding sequence is TGTGCCAGCTCACCGATGGACAGGGCGAACACTGAAGCTTTCTTT. It codes for CASSPMDRANTEAFF. Looking up the rest from reference TRBV18 and TRBJ1-1 gives the full variable domain: NAGVMQNPRHLVRRRGQEARLRCSPMKGHSHVYWYRQLPEEGLKFMVYLQKENIIDESGMPKERFSAEFPKEGPSILRIQQVVRGDSAAYFCASSPMDRANTEAFFGQGTRLTVV.

The V gene is TRBV10-1, the J gene TRBJ2-1; D is ambiguous. The V gene lost 1 base and the J gene lost 3 bases, with 4 bases spanning the gap. Germline CDR1 is WNHNN and CDR2 is SYGVQD (reference sequence). CDR3 length equals 13 residues. The chain's CDR3 is CASSEWDYNEQFF. The CDR3 bases are TGCGCCAGCAGTGAGTGGGACTACAATGAGCAGTTCTTC.

In DNA form, the CDR3 reads TGTGCCTGGAGTGTAATATCATTGGGGGGAGATACGCAGTATTTT. It translates to CAWSVISLGGDTQYF. This chain links TRBV30 with TRBJ2-3; a weak D match, TRBD2 (6 bases). Germline-derived CDR1 and CDR2 are GTSNPN and SVGIG (reference sequence). Trimming shortened V by 0 bases and J by 5 bases, and 15 bases separated the two germline ends. The CDR3 totals 15 residues. Drawing the rest from reference TRBV30 and TRBJ2-3, the complete variable domain is SQTIHQWPATLVQPVGSPLSLECTVEGTSNPNLYWYRQAAGRGLQLLFYSVGIGQISSEVPQNLSASRPQDRQFILSSKKLLLSDSGFYLCAWSVISLGGDTQYFGPGTRLTVL.

The chain employs TRBV7-6 and TRBJ2-3, with D tentatively TRBD2 (5 bases). This CDR3 has 15 residues. Trimming removed 1 base at V and 1 base at J, with 9 bases between. Germline CDR1 reads SGHVS; CDR2 reads FNYEAQ. The CDR3 region has the DNA TGTGCCAGCAGCTTAGGAAGTAGCGGCACAGATACGCAGTATTTT. This translates into CASSLGSSGTDTQYF.

V is TRBV11-2 and J is TRBJ2-7, with D possibly matching TRBD2 (5 bases). The ends were cut back, 5 bases at V and 0 bases at J, with 14 bases in the middle. Germline V gives CDR1 SGHAT, CDR2 FQNNGV. The CDR3 sequence is 15 residues long. The CDR3 spells CASSPRTESSYEQYF. CDR3 nucleotide sequence: TGTGCCAGCAGCCCCCGGACTGAAAGCTCCTACGAGCAGTACTTC.

The sample holds one count of this clone. V is TRBV19 and J is TRBJ2-1, with 10 bases aligning to TRBD1. The CDR3 extends over 15 amino acids. Looked up from germline, CDR1 is LNHDA and CDR2 is SQIVND (reference sequence). The V segment lost 6 bases and the J segment 6 bases; nucleotides outside the gene matches: 8. CDR3 protein: CASSSTGGAGNEQFF. The CDR3 DNA sequence: TGTGCCAGTAGCTCGACAGGGGGCGCGGGCAATGAGCAGTTCTTC.

A single count supports this clone. The chain links TRBV2 to TRBJ1-1; possibly TRBD1 for D (6 bases). Trimming removed 7 bases from V and 0 bases from J, with 15 bases in between. The CDR3 contains 15 residues. In germline, CDR1 is SNHLY, CDR2 FYNNEI. This chain's CDR3 is CASILEGVMNTEAFF. For the CDR3, the DNA is TGTGCCAGCATCCTAGAGGGGGTTATGAACACTGAAGCTTTCTTT. Combining the CDR3 with reference TRBV2 and TRBJ1-1 gives the whole variable domain EPEVTQTPSHQVTQMGQEVILRCVPISNHLYFYWYRQILGQKVEFLVSFYNNEISEKSEIFDDQFSVERPDGSNFTLKIRSTKLEDSAMYFCASILEGVMNTEAFFGQGTRLTVV.

The V call is TRBV7-6, the J call TRBJ2-3, with a weak D call TRBD2 (5 bases). The germline V and J ends were trimmed by 3 bases and 5 bases, with 12 bases remaining between them. CDR1 is SGHVS, CDR2 FNYEAQ, per germline. The CDR3 consists of 14 residues. CDR3 nucleotides: TGTGCCAGCAGCTTCGTCTTCGGGGAAGATACGCAGTATTTT. It codes for CASSFVFGEDTQYF.

CDR3 coding DNA: TGTGCCAGCTCACCTTCACAGGGCGACCCAGTCTATGGCTACACCTTC. The encoded protein is CASSPSQGDPVYGYTF. The chain couples TRBV18 to TRBJ1-2; tentatively, D is TRBD1 (6 bases). Germline V gene data show CDR1 as KGHSH and CDR2 as LQKENI. Trimming took off 3 bases at V and 4 bases at J, with 18 bases between the two ends. The CDR3 is 16 amino acids.

The rearrangement joins TRBV7-9 to TRBJ2-3; the match to TRBD2 covers 7 bases. This CDR3 contains 17 residues. CDR1 is SEHNR and CDR2 is FQNEAQ in the germline V gene (reference sequence). The V segment lost 3 bases and the J segment 5 bases; nucleotides outside the gene matches: 14. The CDR3 nucleotides are TGTGCCAGCAGCTTTGCGCCCCTGGCGGGAGAGCTAGATACGCAGTATTTT. Encoded protein: CASSFAPLAGELDTQYF.

This sequence joins TRBV5-1 and TRBJ2-7, with D tentatively TRBD2 (6 bases). Germline CDR1 and CDR2: SGHRS and YFSETQ. Trimming cost V 4 bases and J 2 bases, with 16 bases left between them. The CDR3 is 15 amino acids. The CDR3 reads CASSHRERVAYEQYF. The CDR3 bases are TGCGCCAGCAGCCACCGGGAGCGGGTAGCCTACGAGCAGTACTTC.

This sequence joins TRBV28 and TRBJ1-5; D remains ambiguous. Trimming stripped 6 bases from V and 12 bases from J, with 15 bases between. The CDR3 covers 12 residues. Germline CDR1 is MDHEN and CDR2 is SYDVKM. The CDR3 nucleotides read TGTGCCAGCAGCATAGATGTTCGGGACCAGCATTTT. Its translation is CASSIDVRDQHF.

V is TRBV7-6 and J is TRBJ2-1; TRBD2 matches at 8 bases. The length of the CDR3 is 16 residues. V dropped 1 base and J dropped 7; count of bases not matched to a gene: 9. The germline V gene encodes CDR1 SGHVS and CDR2 FNYEAQ. The CDR3 region has the DNA TGTGCCAGCAGCTTAGAGGCGAGCGGGAGTGAAAATGAGCAGTTCTTC. This encodes CASSLEASGSENEQFF.

This clone was seen only once. V is TRBV18 and J is TRBJ2-5; the D is unclear. The J call is uncertain, as TRBJ2-7 better fits the DNA end. This CDR3 contains 12 residues. Germline loops: CDR1 KGHSH, CDR2 LQKENI. In DNA form, the CDR3 reads TGTGCCAGCTCAGCCAAGGGTTACGAGCAGTACTTC. This encodes CASSAKGYEQYF.

This chain links TRBV19 with TRBJ1-5, with no clear D. V was cut by 5 bases and J by 0 bases, with 11 bases left in between. Per the germline V gene, CDR1 is LNHDA and CDR2 is SQIVND (reference sequence). The CDR3 sequence is 15 residues long. CDR3 loop: CASSWSVNSNQPQHF. CDR3 nucleotides: TGTGCCAGTAGTTGGTCAGTTAATAGCAATCAGCCCCAGCATTTT.

J is TRBJ1-5 and V is TRBV30; perhaps TRBD1 as D (5 bases). This CDR3 is built from 14 residues. With 5 bases removed from V and 5 bases from J, the gap between germline ends came to 16 bases. Germline V CDR1 and CDR2: GTSNPN, SVGIG (reference sequence). CDR3 loop: CAWALGGGDQPQHF. CDR3 bases: TGTGCCTGGGCCCTCGGGGGGGGTGATCAGCCCCAGCATTTT.

The chain links TRBV2 to TRBJ1-4, with TRBD1 matching over 8 bases. Germline V CDR1 and CDR2: SNHLY, FYNNEI. V dropped 1 base and J dropped 7; count of bases not matched to a gene: 17. The CDR3 covers 19 residues. The CDR3 protein is CASSEGLGFGTGLGEKLFF. The DNA for the CDR3 is TGTGCCAGCAGTGAAGGCCTGGGGTTCGGGACAGGCTTAGGTGAAAAACTGTTTTTT.

In nucleotides, the CDR3 is TGTGCCAGCAGGGGGACAGTTGGAGAGACCCAGTACTTC. Residues: CASRGTVGETQYF. The chain uses TRBV27 and TRBJ2-5, with TRBD1 matching over 7 bases. CDR1 and CDR2 from the germline V gene are MNHEY and SMNVEV (reference sequence). CDR3 length: 13 residues. V lost 6 bases to trimming and J lost 4 bases; unmatched junction nucleotides: 5.